The entry below gives a single T cell receptor (beta chain) sequence along with its context. The CDR3 runs 16 residues. Germline V gene lookup returns CDR1 KGHSH and CDR2 LQKENI. Trimming stripped 5 bases from V and 0 bases from J, with 13 bases between. Measured with immunoSEQ multiplex PCR; TCRdb has only the in-frame clones, and not every one. The sample lists about 49,000 clones; about 91% were seen once. These data are taken from a study of T cell changes during pregnancy in multiple sclerosis. The source was peripheral blood, collected after pregnancy. This chain uses TRBV18 with TRBJ2-2; D may be TRBD1 (6 bases). The clonotype comes from a female donor with multiple sclerosis, enrolled in a pregnancy study. CDR3 protein: CASSAHRDSNTGELFF. The CDR3 DNA reads as TGTGCCAGCTCAGCCCACAGGGATTCGAACACCGGGGAGCTGTTTTTT.